A single sample gave rise to the 5 T cell receptor beta chains below, sequenced in a study of cytomegalovirus exposure and HLA in healthy donors. Primers included in the PCR were 60 Vbeta and 13 Jbeta primers. The table came from immunoSEQ multiplex PCR; TCRdb's copy has only in-frame clones and leaves some out. The sample carries about 180,000 clones, just under 80% recorded once. Sequenced: PBMCs. The source is a woman aged 25 to 45 in good health and CMV-seronegative.

The chain has TRBV7-6 and TRBJ2-6, with 16 bases that match TRBD2. Germline V lookup: CDR1 SGHVS, CDR2 FNYEAQ. The CDR3 length is 20 residues. The ends lost 5 bases at V and 4 bases at J; junction bases unmatched: 11. This chain's CDR3 is CASSTGPGLAGGLGANVLTF. The CDR3 DNA reads TGTGCCAGCAGCACGGGCCCGGGACTAGCGGGGGGGCTCGGGGCCAACGTCCTGACTTTC.

The chain carries TRBV19 and TRBJ2-3; 8 nucleotides agree with TRBD2. Trimming at V came to 4 bases and at J to 2 bases, leaving 5 bases not matched to a gene. The CDR3 sequence is 15 residues long. The germline gives CDR1 LNHDA, CDR2 SQIVND (reference sequence). The CDR3 region is CASSTLAGYTDTQYF. CDR3 nucleotide sequence: TGTGCCAGTAGTACCTTAGCGGGGTACACAGATACGCAGTATTTT.

The rearrangement uses TRBV5-1 and TRBJ1-1; 8 bases match TRBD1. Germline V gene data show CDR1 as SGHRS and CDR2 as YFSETQ. Germline trimming cut 4 bases from V and 4 bases from J; bases unmatched to any gene: 9. The CDR3 is made up of 15 amino acids. The CDR3 DNA is TGCGCCAGCAGCCGCGGACAGGGAACAGCCACTGAAGCTTTCTTT. Encoded protein: CASSRGQGTATEAFF.

This sequence joins TRBV9 and TRBJ1-2, with 7 nucleotides matching TRBD1. The CDR3 contains 15 residues. Germline CDR1 reads SGDLS; CDR2 reads YYNGEE. The V and J ends lost 2 bases and 3 bases, in that order; junction bases with no gene match: 7. CDR3 nucleotides: TGTGCCAGCAGCGTTGGAGGGGGCGCGGACTATGGCTACACCTTC. Translation: CASSVGGGADYGYTF.

V usage is TRBV30 and J usage is TRBJ1-6; the match to TRBD1 covers 9 bases. The CDR3 covers 15 residues. V was pared by 0 bases and J by 7 bases, with 4 bases of the junction left unmatched. Germline V CDR1 and CDR2: GTSNPN, SVGIG (reference sequence). The CDR3 reads CAWSVRDRENSPLHF. CDR3 nucleotide sequence: TGTGCCTGGAGTGTAAGGGACAGGGAAAATTCACCCCTCCACTTT.